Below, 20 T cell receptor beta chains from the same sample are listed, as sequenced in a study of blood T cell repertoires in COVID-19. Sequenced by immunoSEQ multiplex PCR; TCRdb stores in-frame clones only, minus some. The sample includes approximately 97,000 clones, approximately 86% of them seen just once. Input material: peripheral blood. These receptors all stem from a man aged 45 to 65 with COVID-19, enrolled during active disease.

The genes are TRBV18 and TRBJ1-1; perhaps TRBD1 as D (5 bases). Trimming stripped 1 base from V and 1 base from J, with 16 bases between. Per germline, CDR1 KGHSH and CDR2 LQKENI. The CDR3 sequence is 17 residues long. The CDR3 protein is CASSPQAGWRGNTEAFF. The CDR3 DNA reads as TGTGCCAGCTCACCACAAGCAGGGTGGAGGGGGAACACTGAAGCTTTCTTT. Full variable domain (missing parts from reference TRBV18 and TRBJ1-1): NAGVMQNPRHLVRRRGQEARLRCSPMKGHSHVYWYRQLPEEGLKFMVYLQKENIIDESGMPKERFSAEFPKEGPSILRIQQVVRGDSAAYFCASSPQAGWRGNTEAFFGQGTRLTVV.

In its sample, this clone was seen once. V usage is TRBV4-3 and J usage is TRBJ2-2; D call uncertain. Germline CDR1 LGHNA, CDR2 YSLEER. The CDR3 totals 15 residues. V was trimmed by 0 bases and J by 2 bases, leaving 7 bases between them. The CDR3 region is CASSQEAINTGELFF. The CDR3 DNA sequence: TGCGCCAGCAGCCAAGAAGCCATTAACACCGGGGAGCTGTTTTTT.

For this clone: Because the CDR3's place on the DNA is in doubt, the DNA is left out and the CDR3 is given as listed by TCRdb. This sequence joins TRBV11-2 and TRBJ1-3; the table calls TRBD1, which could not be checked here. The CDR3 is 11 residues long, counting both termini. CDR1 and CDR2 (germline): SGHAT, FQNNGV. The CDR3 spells CASSSGQYFGF.

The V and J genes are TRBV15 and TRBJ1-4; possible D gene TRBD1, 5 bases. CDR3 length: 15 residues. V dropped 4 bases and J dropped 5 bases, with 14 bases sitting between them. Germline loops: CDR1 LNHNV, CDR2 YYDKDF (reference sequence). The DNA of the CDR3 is TGTGCCACCAGCACCGGGGGGGTCATAAATGAAAAACTGTTTTTT. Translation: CATSTGGVINEKLFF.

CDR3 amino acids: CASTETGIYGYTF. CDR3 nucleotides: TGTGCCAGCACTGAGACAGGAATCTATGGCTACACCTTC. V and J are TRBV7-9 and TRBJ1-2, with a weak D call TRBD1 (6 bases). The CDR3 covers 13 residues. Per germline, CDR1 SEHNR and CDR2 FQNEAQ (reference sequence). Trimming removed 7 bases from V and 4 bases from J, with 13 bases in between.

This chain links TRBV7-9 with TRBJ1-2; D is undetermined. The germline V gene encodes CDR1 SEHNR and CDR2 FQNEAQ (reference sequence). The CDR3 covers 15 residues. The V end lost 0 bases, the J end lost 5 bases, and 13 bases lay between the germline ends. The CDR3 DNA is TGTGCCAGCAGCTTAGCGTTGAACAAACCATATGGCTACACCTTC. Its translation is CASSLALNKPYGYTF.

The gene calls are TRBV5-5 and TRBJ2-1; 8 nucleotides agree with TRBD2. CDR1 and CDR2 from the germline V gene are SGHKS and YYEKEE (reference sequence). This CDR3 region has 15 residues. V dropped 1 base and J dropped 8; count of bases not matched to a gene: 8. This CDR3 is CASSLWFGGEYEQFF. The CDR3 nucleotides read TGTGCCAGCAGCTTGTGGTTCGGGGGGGAATATGAGCAGTTCTTC.

CDR3 sequence: CASKSTPGGYTF. CDR3 sequence (DNA): TGTGCCAGTAAATCCACCCCGGGTGGCTACACCTTC. The chain is built from TRBV6-5 and TRBJ1-2; D gene unclear. The CDR3 is 12 amino acids. Germline assignment: CDR1 MNHEY and CDR2 SVGAGI. V was clipped by 9 bases and J by 7 bases, with 15 bases between them.

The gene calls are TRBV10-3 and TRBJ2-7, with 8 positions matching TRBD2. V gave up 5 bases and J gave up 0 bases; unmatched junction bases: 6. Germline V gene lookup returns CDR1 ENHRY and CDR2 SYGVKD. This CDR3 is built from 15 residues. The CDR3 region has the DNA TGTGCCATCAGTTTAAGCGGGGGTAACTCCTACGAGCAGTACTTC. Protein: CAISLSGGNSYEQYF.

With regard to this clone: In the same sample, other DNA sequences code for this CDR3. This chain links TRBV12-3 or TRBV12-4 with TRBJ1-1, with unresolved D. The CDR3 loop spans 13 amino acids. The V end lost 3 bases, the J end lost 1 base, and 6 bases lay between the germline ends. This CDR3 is CASSFGENTEAFF. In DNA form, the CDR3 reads TGTGCCAGCAGTTTCGGGGAGAACACTGAAGCTTTCTTT.

CDR3 protein: CASSAATGGSEKLFF. The CDR3 DNA sequence: TGTGCCAGCAGCGCCGCCACAGGGGGAAGTGAAAAACTGTTTTTT. The V gene is TRBV9, the J gene TRBJ1-4; 8 bases fit TRBD1. V shed 3 bases and J 7 bases; nucleotides not matched to a gene: 8. Germline V gene lookup returns CDR1 SGDLS and CDR2 YYNGEE. The CDR3 is 15 amino acids.

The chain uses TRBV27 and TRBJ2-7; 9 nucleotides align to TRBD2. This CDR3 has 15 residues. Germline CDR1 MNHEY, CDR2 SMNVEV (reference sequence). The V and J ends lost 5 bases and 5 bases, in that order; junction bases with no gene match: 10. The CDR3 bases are TGTGCCAGCAGTCTGGCCCCGGGACTAGCCCACGAGCAGTACTTC. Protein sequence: CASSLAPGLAHEQYF.

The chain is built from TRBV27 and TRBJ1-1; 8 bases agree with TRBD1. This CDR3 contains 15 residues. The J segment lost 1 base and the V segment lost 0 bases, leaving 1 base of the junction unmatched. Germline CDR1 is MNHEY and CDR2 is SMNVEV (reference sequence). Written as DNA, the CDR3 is TGTGCCAGCAGTTTATCCGGGACAGGGAACACTGAAGCTTTCTTT. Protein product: CASSLSGTGNTEAFF.

CDR3 nucleotide sequence: TGTGCCAGCAGATCCGGGAGCTGGAGCGGCTACACCTTC. As protein: CASRSGSWSGYTF. The V gene is TRBV28, the J gene TRBJ1-2; D gene uncertain. This CDR3 has 13 residues. Germline loops: CDR1 MDHEN, CDR2 SYDVKM. V was clipped by 6 bases and J by 8 bases, with 16 bases between them.

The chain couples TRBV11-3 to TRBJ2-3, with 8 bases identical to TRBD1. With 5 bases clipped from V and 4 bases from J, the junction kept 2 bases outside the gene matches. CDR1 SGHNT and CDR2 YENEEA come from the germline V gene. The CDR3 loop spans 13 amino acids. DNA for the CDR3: TGTGCCAGCAGCAAGACAGGGGCAGATACGCAGTATTTT. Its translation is CASSKTGADTQYF. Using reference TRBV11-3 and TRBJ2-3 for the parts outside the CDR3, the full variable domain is EAGVVQSPRYKIIEKKQPVAFWCNPISGHNTLYWYLQNLGQGPELLIRYENEEAVDDSQLPKDRFSAERLKGVDSTLKIQPAELGDSAVYLCASSKTGADTQYFGPGTRLTVL.

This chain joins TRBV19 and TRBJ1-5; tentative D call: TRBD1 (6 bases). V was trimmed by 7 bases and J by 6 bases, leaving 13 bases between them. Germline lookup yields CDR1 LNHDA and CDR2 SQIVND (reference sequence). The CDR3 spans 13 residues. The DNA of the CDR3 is TGTGCCAGTAACAACAGGGAAGTTCAGCCCCAGCATTTT. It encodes CASNNREVQPQHF.

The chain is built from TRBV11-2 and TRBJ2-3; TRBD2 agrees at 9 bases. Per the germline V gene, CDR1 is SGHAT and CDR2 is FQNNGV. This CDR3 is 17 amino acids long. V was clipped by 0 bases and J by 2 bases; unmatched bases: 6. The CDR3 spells CASSLDLAGDLTDTQYF. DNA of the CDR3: TGTGCCAGCAGCTTAGATTTAGCGGGGGACCTCACAGATACGCAGTATTTT. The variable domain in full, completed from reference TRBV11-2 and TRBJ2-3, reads EAGVAQSPRYKIIEKRQSVAFWCNPISGHATLYWYQQILGQGPKLLIQFQNNGVVDDSQLPKDRFSAERLKGVDSTLKIQPAKLEDSAVYLCASSLDLAGDLTDTQYFGPGTRLTVL.

Written as DNA, the CDR3 is TGTGCCATCCGACGGGACAACGCGAACACCGGGGAGCTGTTTTTT. It translates to CAIRRDNANTGELFF. V and J are TRBV10-3 and TRBJ2-2, with TRBD1 as a possible D gene (6 bases). The CDR3 length is 15 residues. V was cut by 8 bases and J by 0 bases, with 13 bases left in between. Germline V gives CDR1 ENHRY, CDR2 SYGVKD.

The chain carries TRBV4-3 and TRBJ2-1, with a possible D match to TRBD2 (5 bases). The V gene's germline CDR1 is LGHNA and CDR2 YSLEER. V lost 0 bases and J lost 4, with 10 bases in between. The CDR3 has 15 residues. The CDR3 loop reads CASSQDLGSYNEQFF. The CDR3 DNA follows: TGCGCCAGCAGCCAAGATCTAGGGAGTTACAATGAGCAGTTCTTC.

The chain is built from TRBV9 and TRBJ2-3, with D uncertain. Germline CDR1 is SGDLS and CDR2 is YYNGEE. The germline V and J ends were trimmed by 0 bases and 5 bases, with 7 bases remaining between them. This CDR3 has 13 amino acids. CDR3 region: CASSVVSVDTQYF. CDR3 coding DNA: TGTGCCAGCAGCGTAGTATCTGTAGATACGCAGTATTTT.